The clone carrying this T cell receptor beta chain was seen more than once but under ten times. Its target is not known. The sample is drawn from a study of T-cell reconstitution after alpha-beta-depleted transplantation in children. Whole-study results and caveats: Alpha-beta T cells about two months after transplant reportedly derived from several hundred expanded graft clones. Surviving thymic progenitors and recipient T cells were the source of high TCRbeta diversity at day 60 in some patients.

The TCRbeta library was prepared with unique molecular identifiers. TCRdb called the PCR reads again in MiXCR, with one record for every CDR3 protein. This sample yields approximately 800,000 distinct CDR3 sequences, of which less than 20% are seen a single time; around 5.3% belongs to the top ten. The CDR3 consists of 13 residues. CDR1 and CDR2 from the germline V gene are SGDLS and YYNGEE. V gave up 3 bases and J gave up 4 bases; unmatched junction bases: 2. This chain uses TRBV9 with TRBJ2-3, with 7 bases that match TRBD2. The sequencing here drew on PBMCs, mostly from graft donor cells, taken 360 days after TCRalphabeta/CD19-depleted stem cell transplant. This TCR derives from a male patient younger than 18 who had a stem cell transplant for acute lymphoblastic leukemia, so the T cells may come from the graft donor. CDR3 DNA: TGTGCCAGCAGCGAACTAGCGTCAGATACGCAGTATTTT. Residues: CASSELASDTQYF. The variable domain in full, with the rest retrieved from reference TRBV9 and TRBJ2-3, is DSGVTQTPKHLITATGQRVTLRCSPRSGDLSVYWYQQSLDQGLQFLIQYYNGEERAKGNILERFSAQQFPDLHSELNLSSLELGDSALYFCASSELASDTQYFGPGTRLTVL.